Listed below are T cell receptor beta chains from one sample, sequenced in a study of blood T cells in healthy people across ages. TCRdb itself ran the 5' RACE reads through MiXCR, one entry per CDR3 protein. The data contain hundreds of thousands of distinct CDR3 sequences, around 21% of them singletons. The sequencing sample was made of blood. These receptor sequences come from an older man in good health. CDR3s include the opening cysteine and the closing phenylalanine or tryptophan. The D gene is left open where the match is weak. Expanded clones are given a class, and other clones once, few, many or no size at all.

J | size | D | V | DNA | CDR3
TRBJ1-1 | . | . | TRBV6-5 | TGTGCCAGCACCGCGACCGTGAACACTGAAGCTTTCTTT | CASTATVNTEAFF
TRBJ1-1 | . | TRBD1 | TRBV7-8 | TGTGCCAGCAGCCAGCACCAGGGGGGGACTGAAGCTTTCTTT | CASSQHQGGTEAFF
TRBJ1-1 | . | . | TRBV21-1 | TGTGCCAGCATCCAACGGGGGGGACCGAACACTGAAGCTTTCTTT | CASIQRGGPNTEAFF
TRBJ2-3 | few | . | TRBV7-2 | TGTGCCAGCAGCGCGCAAGACGGAAGCACAGATACGCAGTATTTT | CASSAQDGSTDTQYF
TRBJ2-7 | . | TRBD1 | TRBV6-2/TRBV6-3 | TGTGCCAGCTCCAAAGACAGGGAGTACGAGCAGTACTTC | CASSKDREYEQYF
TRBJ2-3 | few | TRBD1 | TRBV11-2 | TGTGCCAGCAGCAAAGACAGGGGAGAAGCAGATACGCAGTATTTT | CASSKDRGEADTQYF
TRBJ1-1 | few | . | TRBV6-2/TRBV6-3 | TGTGCCAGCACCGAGCAGCGGGGGGCCGGCACTGAAGCTTTCTTT | CASTEQRGAGTEAFF
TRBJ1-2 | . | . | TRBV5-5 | TGTGCCAGCAGCGGCTACCCTGGGTCGAACTATGGCTACACCTTC | CASSGYPGSNYGYTF
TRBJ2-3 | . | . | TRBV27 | TGTGCCAGCAGTCCAACCCGACACACAGATACGCAGTATTTT | CASSPTRHTDTQYF
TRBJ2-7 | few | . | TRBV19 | TGTGCCAGTAGCCCCCATCTCAGGGGAGAGCAGTACTTC | CASSPHLRGEQYF
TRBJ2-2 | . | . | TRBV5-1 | TGCGCCAGCAGCTTGGGGGTTTCGCCCGGGGAGCTGTTTTTT | CASSLGVSPGELFF
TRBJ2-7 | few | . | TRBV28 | TGTGCCAGCCTTACCCCTACCTACGAGCAGTACTTC | CASLTPTYEQYF
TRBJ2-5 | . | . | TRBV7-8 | TGTGCCATTAAAGTTGGCGGAGTCCACCAAGAGACCCAGTACTTC | CAIKVGGVHQETQYF
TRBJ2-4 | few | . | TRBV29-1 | TGCAGCGCCCTAATGGATAGCGTAGCCAAAAACATTCAGTACTTC | CSALMDSVAKNIQYF
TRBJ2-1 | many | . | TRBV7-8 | TGTGCCAGCAGCTTATTAGCGTACTCCTACAATGAGCAGTTCTTC | CASSLLAYSYNEQFF
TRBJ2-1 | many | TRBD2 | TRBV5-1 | TGTGCCAGCAGCTTGGGGACTAGTAATGAGCAGTTCTTC | CASSLGTSNEQFF
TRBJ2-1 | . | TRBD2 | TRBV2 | TGTGCCAGCAGCCGGACTAGCGGGAGGCACAATGAGCAGTTCTTC | CASSRTSGRHNEQFF
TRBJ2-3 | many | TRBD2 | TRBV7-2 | TGTGCCAGCAGCCCGCGGACTAGCGGGTATTCGGGCCCAGATACGCAGTATTTT | CASSPRTSGYSGPDTQYF
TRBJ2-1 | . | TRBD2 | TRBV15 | TGTGCCACCAGCAGATCGCCGGGACTAGCGGGCCTTAGCTCCTACAATGAGCAGTTCTTC | CATSRSPGLAGLSSYNEQFF
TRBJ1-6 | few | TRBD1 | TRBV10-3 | TGTGCCATCAGTGAAGGACAGGGTGGTAATTCACCCCTCCACTTT | CAISEGQGGNSPLHF
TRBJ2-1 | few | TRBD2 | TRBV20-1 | TGCAGTGCAAGACTAGCGATGAGCTCCTACAATGAGCAGTTCTTC | CSARLAMSSYNEQFF
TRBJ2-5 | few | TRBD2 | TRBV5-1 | TGCGCCAGCAGCTTGGACGGCGGGAGGGAGACCCAGTACTTC | CASSLDGGRETQYF
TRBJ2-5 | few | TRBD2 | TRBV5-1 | TGCGCCAGCAGCTTGGAGACTAGCGGGCTAGAGACCCAGTACTTC | CASSLETSGLETQYF
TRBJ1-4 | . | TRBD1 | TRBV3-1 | TGTGCCAGCAGCCCGGGGACAGGTTCAACTAATGAAAAACTGTTTTTT | CASSPGTGSTNEKLFF
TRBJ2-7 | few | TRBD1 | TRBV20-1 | TGCAGTGCTAGAGATCCAGGGGGACAGCCCTACGAGCAGTACTTC | CSARDPGGQPYEQYF
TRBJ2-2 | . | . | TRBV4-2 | TGTGCCAGCAGCCAAGCGGGCGGCACGAACACCGGGGAGCTGTTTTTT | CASSQAGGTNTGELFF
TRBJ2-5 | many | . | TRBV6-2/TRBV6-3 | TGTGCCAGCAGTTACGCGACCGTTCAAGAGACCCAGTACTTC | CASSYATVQETQYF
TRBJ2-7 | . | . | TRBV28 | TGTGCCAGCAGTCCCAGCGCTATAGTAGGCGAGCAGTACTTC | CASSPSAIVGEQYF
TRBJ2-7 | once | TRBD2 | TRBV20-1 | TGCAGTGCGTTCAGGGAGGGCTACGAGCAGTACTTC | CSAFREGYEQYF
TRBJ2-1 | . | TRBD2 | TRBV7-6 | TGTGCCAGCAGTCCTCCCGGGGCGGGAGGTCTCAATGAGCAGTTCTTC | CASSPPGAGGLNEQFF
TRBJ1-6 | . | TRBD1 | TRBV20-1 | TGCAGTGCTAGAGAACAGGGGTCGTCCTATAATTCACCCCTCCACTTT | CSAREQGSSYNSPLHF
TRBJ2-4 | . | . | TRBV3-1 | TGTGCCAGCAGCCAACAAAAAAACATTCAGTACTTC | CASSQQKNIQYF
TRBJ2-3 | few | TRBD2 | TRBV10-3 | TGTGCCATCAGTGAAACTAGCGGCAGCACAGATACGCAGTATTTT | CAISETSGSTDTQYF
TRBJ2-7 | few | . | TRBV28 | TGTGCCAGCAGTTTATTAGCGGCGAGGGGGCTTTTGGAGCAGTACTTC | CASSLLAARGLLEQYF
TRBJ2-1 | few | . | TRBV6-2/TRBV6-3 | TGTGCCAGCAGTTACTTGGCTTTAGGGCTTTCCTCCTACAATGAGCAGTTCTTC | CASSYLALGLSSYNEQFF
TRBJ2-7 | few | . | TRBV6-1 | TGTGCCAGTCAGAATCTCCACGAGCAGTACTTC | CASQNLHEQYF
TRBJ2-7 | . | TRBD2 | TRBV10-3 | TGTGCCATCAGTGAGGGACTAGCGGGTAGTTCCTACGAGCAGTACTTC | CAISEGLAGSSYEQYF
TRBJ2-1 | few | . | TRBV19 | TGTGCCAGTAGCACCGGGACAGCACCGAGGAGGGGCCCCTACAATGAGCAGTTCTTC | CASSTGTAPRRGPYNEQFF
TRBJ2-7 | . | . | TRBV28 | TGTGCCAGCAGCGTGGCGGGGCCACCCAACGAGCAGTACTTC | CASSVAGPPNEQYF
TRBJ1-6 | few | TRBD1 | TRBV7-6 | TGTGCCAGCAGCCCAGGACAGGCTTATAATTCACCCCTCCACTTT | CASSPGQAYNSPLHF
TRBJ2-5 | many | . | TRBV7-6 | TGTGCCAGCAGCGTAGAAGAGACCCAGTACTTC | CASSVEETQYF
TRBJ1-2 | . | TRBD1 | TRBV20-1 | TGCAGTGCTAGATTTGACGGACAGGGCTATGGCTACACCTTC | CSARFDGQGYGYTF
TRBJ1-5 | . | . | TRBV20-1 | TGCAGTGCTGAGGACAGCCTAAATAGCAATCAGCCCCAGCATTTT | CSAEDSLNSNQPQHF
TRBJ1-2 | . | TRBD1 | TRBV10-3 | TGTGCCATCAGCGCAAAAGGACAGGGCATAGACTATGGCTACACCTTC | CAISAKGQGIDYGYTF
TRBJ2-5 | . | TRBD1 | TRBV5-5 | TGTGCCGGCAGCTTGCAACAGGGGGCATGGGAGACCCAGTACTTC | CAGSLQQGAWETQYF
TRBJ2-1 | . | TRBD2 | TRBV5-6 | TGTGCCAGCAGGCCGGGACTAGCGGGAGGGTCCCACAATGAGCAGTTCTTC | CASRPGLAGGSHNEQFF
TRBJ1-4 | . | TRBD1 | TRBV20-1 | TGCAGTGCCGGACAGGGGGCCGAGATGGAAAAACTGTTTTTT | CSAGQGAEMEKLFF
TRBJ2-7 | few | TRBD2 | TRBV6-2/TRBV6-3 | TGTGCCAGCGTGCCCGCCGGGACTAGCGTTTCCTACGAGCAGTACTTC | CASVPAGTSVSYEQYF
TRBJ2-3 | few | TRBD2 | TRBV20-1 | TGCAGTGCTAGAGGGCTGAAGCGGGAGACAGATACGCAGTATTTT | CSARGLKRETDTQYF
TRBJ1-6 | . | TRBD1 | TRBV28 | TGTGCCAGCAGTGGAACAGGGGTTTATAATTCACCCCTCCACTTT | CASSGTGVYNSPLHF
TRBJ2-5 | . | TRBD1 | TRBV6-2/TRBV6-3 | TGTGCCAGCAGTTACTCGAGGACAGGGATCGGAGAGACCCAGTACTTC | CASSYSRTGIGETQYF
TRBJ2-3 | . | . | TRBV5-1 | TGCGCCGGCAGCTTGGAAGATACGCAGTATTTT | CAGSLEDTQYF
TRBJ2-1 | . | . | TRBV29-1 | TGCAGCGTTGGCCCACCTAGAGGGGACAATGAGCAGTTCTTC | CSVGPPRGDNEQFF
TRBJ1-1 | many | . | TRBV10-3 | TGTGCCATCAGTGAGAGTAGACAGGCGAACACTGAAGCTTTCTTT | CAISESRQANTEAFF